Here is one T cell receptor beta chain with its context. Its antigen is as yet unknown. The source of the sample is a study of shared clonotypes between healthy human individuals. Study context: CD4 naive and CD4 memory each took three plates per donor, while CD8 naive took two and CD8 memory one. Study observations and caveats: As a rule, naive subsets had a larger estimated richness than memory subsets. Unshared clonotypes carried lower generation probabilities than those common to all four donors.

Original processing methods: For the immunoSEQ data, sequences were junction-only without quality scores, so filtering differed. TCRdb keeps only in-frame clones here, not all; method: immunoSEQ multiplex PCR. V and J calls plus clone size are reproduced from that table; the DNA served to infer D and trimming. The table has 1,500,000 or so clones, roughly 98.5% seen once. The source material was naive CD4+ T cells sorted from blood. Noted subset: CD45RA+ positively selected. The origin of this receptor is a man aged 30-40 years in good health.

CDR3 protein: CASRLAGDYEQYF. The CDR3 nucleotides read TGTGCCAGCAGACTAGCGGGTGACTACGAGCAGTACTTC. The chain couples TRBV2 to TRBJ2-7, with TRBD2 identical over 9 bases. Unmatched junction bases numbered 3, after V lost 6 bases and J lost 3 bases. This CDR3 has 13 residues. Germline V CDR1 and CDR2: SNHLY, FYNNEI.